The rows below give T cell receptor beta chains drawn from one sample of a study of T cell clonotyping in hematopoietic cell transplantation. Data came from immunoSEQ multiplex PCR; TCRdb stores just in-frame clones and leaves some out. The data contain about 7,000 clones, 85% to 90% of them singletons. Sequencing was performed on PBMCs, taken 100 days after allogeneic stem cell transplant. Receptors were obtained from a male patient aged 50 to 59 who had an allogeneic stem cell transplant from a related donor, so the T cells may come from the graft donor. Some clones in this sample may be carry-over from other donors' samples. The CDR3 runs from the conserved cysteine through the conserved F or W. D genes are given only for firm matches. A clone size is listed for some rows: how often the clone was seen (once, few, many), or a class if it is expanded.

size: .
D: .
J: TRBJ1-2
V: TRBV5-1
CDR3: CASSTGGGSYGYTF
DNA: TGCGCCAGCAGCACCGGCGGGGGCAGCTATGGCTACACCTTC

size: .
D: TRBD2
J: TRBJ2-1
V: TRBV29-1
CDR3: CSVRTSGVSQGEQFF
DNA: TGCAGCGTTCGGACTAGCGGGGTCTCTCAAGGTGAGCAGTTCTTC

size: .
D: .
J: TRBJ1-6
V: TRBV30
CDR3: CAGLTPTGPPLHF
DNA: TGTGCCGGGCTGACACCCACGGGGCCGCCCCTCCACTTT

size: .
D: .
J: TRBJ1-4
V: TRBV5-5
CDR3: CASTAVGNEKLFF
DNA: TGTGCCAGCACGGCAGTGGGAAATGAAAAACTGTTTTTT

size: .
D: .
J: TRBJ1-1
V: TRBV7-2
CDR3: CASSPLPRGASNTEAFF
DNA: TGTGCCAGCAGCCCCCTACCACGGGGCGCGTCGAACACTGAAGCTTTCTTT

size: .
D: .
J: TRBJ2-7
V: TRBV30
CDR3: CAWSGDNSYEQYF
DNA: TGTGCCTGGAGTGGGGACAACTCCTACGAGCAGTACTTC

size: once
D: .
J: TRBJ1-1
V: TRBV28
CDR3: CASRGERVGTEAFF
DNA: TGTGCCAGCCGAGGGGAGAGGGTTGGGACTGAAGCTTTCTTT

size: .
D: .
J: TRBJ2-2
V: TRBV19
CDR3: CASSIRSAGRATGELFF
DNA: TGTGCCAGTAGTATAAGGTCGGCGGGCAGGGCGACCGGGGAGCTGTTTTTT

size: .
D: TRBD1
J: TRBJ1-2
V: TRBV28
CDR3: CASGQGERNGYTF
DNA: TGTGCCAGCGGACAGGGCGAGAGGAATGGCTACACCTTC

size: .
D: .
J: TRBJ2-7
V: TRBV11-2
CDR3: CASSSQGEQYF
DNA: TGTGCCAGCAGCTCCCAGGGGGAGCAGTACTTC

size: .
D: TRBD1
J: TRBJ1-2
V: TRBV7-2
CDR3: CAIGTGAGYGYTF
DNA: TGTGCCATCGGGACAGGGGCGGGCTATGGCTACACCTTC

size: .
D: .
J: TRBJ2-1
V: TRBV6-5
CDR3: CASALPGSEQFF
DNA: TGTGCCAGCGCTTTGCCGGGATCTGAGCAGTTCTTC

size: .
D: TRBD1
J: TRBJ1-4
V: TRBV7-2
CDR3: CASSGRQGLREKLFF
DNA: TGTGCCAGCAGCGGCCGACAGGGTTTGCGCGAAAAACTGTTTTTT

size: .
D: .
J: TRBJ1-1
V: TRBV29-1
CDR3: CSVFGGVNTEAFF
DNA: TGCAGCGTTTTTGGGGGGGTAAACACTGAAGCTTTCTTT

size: .
D: TRBD2
J: TRBJ2-1
V: TRBV19
CDR3: CASLNSGRGNEQFF
DNA: TGTGCCTCTTTGAATAGCGGGAGGGGCAATGAGCAGTTCTTC

size: few
D: .
J: TRBJ2-5
V: TRBV14
CDR3: CASTSSPLQETQYF
DNA: TGTGCCAGTACATCTAGCCCCCTCCAAGAGACCCAGTACTTC

size: once
D: .
J: TRBJ2-2
V: TRBV4-3
CDR3: CASSPSLGPGELFF
DNA: TGCGCCAGCAGCCCATCACTAGGTCCCGGGGAGCTGTTTTTT

size: .
D: .
J: TRBJ1-4
V: TRBV7-7
CDR3: CASSLEGLNEKLFF
DNA: TGTGCTAGCAGCTTAGAGGGGCTTAATGAAAAACTGTTTTTT

size: .
D: .
J: TRBJ1-3
V: TRBV5-4
CDR3: CASTEGSTPGNTIYF
DNA: TGTGCCAGCACTGAGGGGTCAACGCCTGGAAACACCATATATTTT

size: .
D: .
J: TRBJ1-5
V: TRBV2
CDR3: CASSGWNQPQHF
DNA: TGTGCCAGCAGTGGGTGGAATCAGCCCCAGCATTTT

size: .
D: .
J: TRBJ2-7
V: TRBV19
CDR3: CASSSRVNSYEQYF
DNA: TGTGCCAGTAGTAGCCGGGTAAATAGCTACGAGCAGTACTTC

size: .
D: TRBD1
J: TRBJ1-6
V: TRBV25-1
CDR3: CASSEYSDRSYSPLHF
DNA: TGTGCCAGCAGTGAATATTCGGACAGGTCATACTCACCCCTCCACTTT

size: once
D: TRBD2
J: TRBJ2-5
V: TRBV6-5
CDR3: CASSLLAGGQETQYF
DNA: TGCGCCAGCAGTTTACTAGCGGGGGGTCAAGAGACCCAGTACTTC

size: .
D: .
J: TRBJ2-7
V: TRBV28
CDR3: CASSFPRGTYEQYF
DNA: TGTGCCAGCAGTTTCCCCCGGGGAACCTACGAGCAGTACTTC

size: few
D: .
J: TRBJ2-7
V: TRBV5-6
CDR3: CASSGDIFYEQYF
DNA: TGTGCCAGCAGCGGGGACATCTTCTACGAGCAGTACTTC

size: .
D: .
J: TRBJ2-5
V: TRBV5-6
CDR3: CASSLDWEETQYF
DNA: TGTGCCAGCAGCTTGGACTGGGAGGAGACCCAGTACTTC

size: .
D: TRBD1
J: TRBJ1-1
V: TRBV5-1
CDR3: CASSLAGDRGQGNTEAFF
DNA: TGCGCCAGCAGCTTGGCCGGGGACAGGGGGCAGGGGAACACTGAAGCTTTCTTT

size: .
D: TRBD2
J: TRBJ2-3
V: TRBV6-5
CDR3: CASSYLGLAVIYF
DNA: TGTGCCAGCAGTTACCTTGGACTAGCGGTAATCTATTTT

size: .
D: .
J: TRBJ1-3
V: TRBV7-2
CDR3: CASSPQGPGNTIYF
DNA: TGTGCCAGCAGCCCCCAGGGACCTGGAAACACCATATATTTT

size: .
D: .
J: TRBJ2-7
V: TRBV6-5
CDR3: CASSSGAMGLTYEQYF
DNA: TGTGCCAGCAGTTCCGGGGCCATGGGCCTAACCTACGAGCAGTACTTC